The clone carrying this T cell receptor beta chain was detected once. Antigen: not known. The sample comes from a study of cytomegalovirus exposure and HLA in healthy donors. Study findings and constraints: As a later analysis showed, a missense DCLRE1C variant was linked to trimming of TCR beta V- and J-genes.

PCR was performed using 60 Vbeta and 13 Jbeta primers. Only in-frame clones appear in the TCRdb table, and some are missing; sequencing was by immunoSEQ multiplex PCR. The sample comprises around 85,000 clones, roughly 75% of which are singletons, and about 1.1% rests with the top ten. The CDR3 is made up of 14 amino acids. CDR1 and CDR2 from the germline V gene are MDHEN and SYDVKM. V was clipped by 6 bases and J by 6 bases; unmatched bases: 7. This sequence originates from a male donor in good health and CMV-seronegative. The chain carries TRBV28 and TRBJ1-5, with 8 nucleotides matching TRBD1. The sequenced sample consisted of PBMCs. CDR3 sequence (DNA): TGTGCCAGCAGGGAAACAGGGGGTTCTCAGCCCCAGCATTTT. Its protein product is CASRETGGSQPQHF.